The 15 T cell receptor beta chains presented below share a single source sample, sequenced in a study of OX40 agonist ivuxolimab in advanced cancers. Profiled with immunoSEQ multiplex PCR; TCRdb holds only in-frame clones, not every one. The table has 45,000 to 55,000 clones, 83% seen once; the top ten hold 1% to 1.5%. Sequences were derived from CD4+ or CD8+ T cells sorted from blood, sampled in a trial of the OX40 agonist ivuxolimab. These receptor sequences come from an adult with an advanced solid tumor such as melanoma, head and neck, liver or kidney cancer.

The chain links TRBV6-4 to TRBJ2-1; no clear D gene. Deletions cut 0 bases from V and 4 bases from J, with 4 bases between. CDR3 length: 13 amino acids. Germline values: CDR1 MRHNA, CDR2 SNTAGT. CDR3 in amino acids: CASSDSGYNEQFF. For the CDR3, the DNA is TGTGCCAGCAGTGACTCCGGATACAATGAGCAGTTCTTC.

This clone was seen only a few times. CDR3 protein: CASSHRDYGYTF. The CDR3, as DNA: TGCGCCAGCAGCCACAGGGACTATGGCTACACCTTC. V is TRBV4-3 and J is TRBJ1-2; tentatively, D is TRBD1 (5 bases). CDR1 is LGHNA and CDR2 is YSLEER in the germline V gene. Trimming took off 3 bases at V and 3 bases at J, with 5 bases between the two ends. The CDR3 is 12 residues long.

The V call is TRBV11-2, the J call TRBJ2-5; D call uncertain. The CDR3 totals 13 residues. Germline values: CDR1 SGHAT, CDR2 FQNNGV. Trimming removed 1 base from V and 1 base from J, with 4 bases in between. CDR3 in amino acids: CASSLVSQETQYF. The CDR3 nucleotides are TGTGCCAGCAGCTTAGTGAGCCAAGAGACCCAGTACTTC.

The chain carries TRBV29-1 and TRBJ1-6; maybe TRBD1 (5 bases). The CDR3 sequence is 13 residues long. V lost 4 bases, J lost 1 base, and 5 bases lay in between. The germline V gene has CDR1 SQVTM and CDR2 ANQGSEA. The CDR3 loop reads CSVGQSYNSPLHF. The CDR3 DNA reads as TGCAGCGTTGGACAGTCCTATAATTCACCCCTCCACTTT.

This rearrangement joins TRBV30 to TRBJ2-1; the match to TRBD2 covers 10 bases. V was clipped by 5 bases and J by 12 bases; unmatched bases: 13. CDR1 is GTSNPN and CDR2 is SVGIG in the germline V gene (reference sequence). The CDR3 loop spans 14 amino acids. The DNA of the CDR3 is TGTGCCTGGGCGCCGATTAGCGGGGGGCGGGGGCAGTTCTTC. Protein: CAWAPISGGRGQFF.

The chain links TRBV25-1 to TRBJ1-4; TRBD1 is a possible D gene (5 bases). The CDR3 has 12 amino acids. V was shortened by 3 bases and J by 8 bases, with 7 bases between the two germline ends. Germline loops: CDR1 MGHDK, CDR2 SYGVNS. CDR3 in DNA: TGTGCCAGCAGTGAGAAGGGGGAAAAACTGTTTTTT. Translating gives CASSEKGEKLFF.

The CDR3 coding sequence is TGTGCCACCAGCAGAGGCCTAGACAGGGGAAGCAATCAGCCCCAGCATTTT. It encodes CATSRGLDRGSNQPQHF. The chain recombines TRBV15 with TRBJ1-5; 8 nucleotides match TRBD1. CDR3 size: 17 residues. Germline assignment: CDR1 LNHNV and CDR2 YYDKDF (reference sequence). J was trimmed by 1 base and V by 1 base; bases with no gene match: 6.

The chain employs TRBV7-9 and TRBJ2-2; TRBD2 aligns across 9 bases. The germline gives CDR1 SEHNR, CDR2 FQNEAQ (reference sequence). The V segment lost 6 bases and the J segment 4 bases; nucleotides outside the gene matches: 6. CDR3 size: 15 residues. Here the CDR3 DNA reads TGTGCCAGCAGTTCTCGCGGGGGGGCCACCGGGGAGCTGTTTTTT. Residues: CASSSRGGATGELFF.

V and J are TRBV6-5 and TRBJ1-2, with D possibly TRBD1 on 5 matching bases. Germline CDR1 MNHEY, CDR2 SVGAGI. This CDR3 is 15 amino acids long. The V gene lost 0 bases and the J gene lost 8 bases, with 16 bases spanning the gap. The CDR3 DNA follows: TGTGCCAGCAGTTACTCCTCCCAAGGGGAGGGGGGCTACACCTTC. Encoded protein: CASSYSSQGEGGYTF.

The chain is built from TRBV7-2 and TRBJ2-7; D uncertain. The V and J ends lost 5 bases and 4 bases respectively, with 6 bases between them. Germline V lookup: CDR1 SGHTA, CDR2 FQGNSA. The CDR3 length is 11 residues. Written as DNA, the CDR3 is TGTGCCAGCAGCCCGCATTACGAGCAGTACTTC. It translates to CASSPHYEQYF.

This chain connects TRBV18 to TRBJ1-5, with TRBD1 as a possible D gene (5 bases). Germline values: CDR1 KGHSH, CDR2 LQKENI. This CDR3 is built from 13 residues. Trimming left V 1 base short and J 5 bases short, with 6 bases between. The CDR3 nucleotides are TGTGCCAGCTCACCACGGGGGGATCAGCCCCAGCATTTT. Its translation: CASSPRGDQPQHF.

This rearrangement joins TRBV6-5 to TRBJ2-4; D possibly corresponds to TRBD1 (6 bases). The V gene's germline CDR1 is MNHEY and CDR2 SVGAGI. CDR3 length: 14 amino acids. The ends were cut back, 6 bases at V and 7 bases at J, with 16 bases in the middle. The CDR3 nucleotides read TGTGCCAGCAGCAGGAAGATCCAGGGGAACATTCAGTACTTC. Encoded protein: CASSRKIQGNIQYF.

The V and J genes are TRBV5-1 and TRBJ2-3, with 9 positions matching TRBD2. The CDR3 covers 16 residues. V lost 0 bases, J lost 1 base, and 3 bases stayed unmatched. Germline CDR1 reads SGHRS; CDR2 reads YFSETQ. The CDR3 coding sequence is TGCGCCAGCAGCTTGGCGCTAGCGGGGCGCACAGATACGCAGTATTTT. Translated, it gives CASSLALAGRTDTQYF.

This chain links TRBV7-2 with TRBJ2-3; TRBD2 agrees at 8 bases. Per germline, CDR1 SGHTA and CDR2 FQGNSA. The CDR3 spans 16 residues. With V trimmed by 5 bases and J by 1 base, 8 bases remained unmatched. CDR3 sequence: CASSPSGGPGTDTQYF. For the CDR3, the DNA is TGTGCCAGCAGCCCATCGGGGGGGCCTGGCACAGATACGCAGTATTTT.

A remark on this clone: The sample carries other DNA sequences with the same CDR3. J is TRBJ2-3 and V is TRBV4-3, with 7 bases matching TRBD2. The CDR3 contains 15 residues. Germline CDR1 reads LGHNA; CDR2 reads YSLEER. J gave up 3 bases and V 0 bases, and 3 bases lay outside the gene matches. The CDR3 DNA sequence: TGCGCCAGCAGCCAAGATCCGGGGGGAACAGATACGCAGTATTTT. It specifies CASSQDPGGTDTQYF.